This is a list of T cell receptor beta chains from one sample in a study of identical twins. TCRdb reprocessed the 5' RACE reads via MiXCR and lists one record per CDR3 protein. The sample has about 1.7 million distinct CDR3 sequences, about 32% seen once. Sequencing was carried out using cord blood. These receptors all stem from a newborn girl in good health. Each CDR3 is given with its conserved first and last residue. A D gene is named only where the DNA matches it firmly. Clone size appears in some rows only: once, few, many, or a class for an expanded clone.

j_call d_call v_call clone_size cdr3_length cdr3_aa cdr3_nt
TRBJ2-4 TRBD2 TRBV20-1 - 12 CSASWGGGIQYF TGCAGTGCTAGCTGGGGGGGTGGCATTCAGTACTTC
TRBJ2-5 - TRBV29-1 few 10 CSGSLETQYF TGCAGCGGGTCGTTGGAGACCCAGTACTTC
TRBJ2-5 - TRBV6-5 - 15 CASIADLRGFGEQYF TGTGCCAGCATAGCCGATCTTAGGGGCTTCGGTGAGCAGTACTTC
TRBJ2-7 - TRBV3-1 - 16 CASSQDQRAHSYERYF TGTGCCAGCAGCCAAGATCAGCGGGCCCACTCCTACGAGCGGTACTTC
TRBJ2-3 - TRBV27 - 16 CASSFDLSGSTGTQYF TGTGCCAGCAGTTTCGATCTCAGCGGCAGCACAGGTACGCAGTATTTT
TRBJ2-3 TRBD2 TRBV13 - 16 CASSAGTSSTTDTQYF TGTGCCAGCAGCGCCGGGACTAGTAGTACCACAGATACGCAGTATTTT
TRBJ2-1 TRBD1 TRBV7-8 many 15 CASSRGGRSYNEQFF TGTGCCAGCAGCCGAGGGGGCCGTTCCTACAATGAGCAGTTCTTC
TRBJ2-7 TRBD1 TRBV10-3 - 15 CAISNRGLSYNEQYF TGTGCCATCAGTAACAGGGGGCTGTCCTACAATGAGCAGTACTTC
TRBJ2-5 TRBD2 TRBV3-1 - 13 CASSHAGGNEQYF TGTGCCAGCAGCCATGCGGGAGGCAATGAGCAGTACTTC
TRBJ2-7 - TRBV3-1 few 16 CASSQDRGRYSYEQYF TGTGCCAGCAGCCAAGATCGTGGACGGTACTCCTACGAGCAGTACTTC
TRBJ1-2 - TRBV24-1 - 11 CATSAGNSYTF TGTGCCACCAGTGCAGGGAACAGCTACACCTTC
TRBJ2-3 TRBD2 TRBV9 - 16 CASSMLTSGRTDTQYF TGTGCCAGCAGCATGCTAACTAGCGGGAGAACAGATACGCAGTATTTT
TRBJ1-2 - TRBV15 - 18 CATSRDSPDSLSNYGYTF TGTGCCACCAGCAGAGATTCACCCGACAGCCTTTCTAACTATGGCTACACCTTC
TRBJ2-7 TRBD2 TRBV5-1 few 15 CASSRRDYLSYEQYF TGCGCCAGCAGCAGGAGGGACTACCTCTCCTACGAGCAGTACTTC
TRBJ2-1 TRBD2 TRBV12-3/TRBV12-4 - 14 CASSQLAGRNEQFF TGTGCCAGCAGTCAACTAGCGGGGCGGAATGAGCAGTTCTTC
TRBJ2-1 - TRBV11-2 - 13 CASSDAATDEQFF TGTGCCAGCAGCGACGCCGCGACTGATGAGCAGTTCTTC
TRBJ1-6 TRBD1 TRBV25-1 once 15 CASSESTGGRSPLHF TGTGCCAGCAGTGAGTCGACAGGGGGCAGGTCACCCCTCCACTTT
TRBJ2-4 TRBD2 TRBV18 - 18 CASSPYGGGTLAKNIQYF TGTGCCAGCTCACCATACGGCGGGGGAACCCTAGCCAAAAACATTCAGTACTTC
TRBJ1-2 TRBD1 TRBV10-3 few 13 CAIREDRGYGYTF TGTGCCATCAGGGAGGACAGGGGCTATGGCTACACCTTC
TRBJ2-2 - TRBV9 - 14 CASSGLHETGELFF TGTGCCAGCAGCGGACTCCATGAAACCGGGGAGCTGTTTTTT
TRBJ2-3 TRBD2 TRBV12-3/TRBV12-4 once 16 CASSSRTSEWGGTRYF TGTGCCAGCAGCTCCAGGACTAGCGAATGGGGCGGTACGCGGTATTTT
TRBJ2-7 - TRBV7-2 few 17 CASSLAGIQFSYNEQYF TGTGCCAGCAGCTTAGCGGGGATCCAATTCTCCTACAATGAGCAGTACTTC
TRBJ2-4 TRBD2 TRBV20-1 - 14 CSARGRAGVGEQYF TGCAGTGCTAGAGGAAGAGCGGGAGTCGGAGAGCAGTACTTC
TRBJ1-6 - TRBV27 - 12 CASSFPYSPLHF TGTGCCAGCAGTTTCCCCTATTCACCCCTCCACTTT
TRBJ2-3 - TRBV5-1 - 15 CASSFASGDTDTQYF TGCGCCAGCAGCTTCGCCTCAGGGGACACAGATACGCAGTATTTT
TRBJ2-1 TRBD2 TRBV5-4 few 14 CASSLPREEREQFF TGTGCCAGCAGCTTGCCGCGGGAGGAGCGTGAGCAGTTCTTC
TRBJ2-4 - TRBV5-6 - 15 CASSPSRDRLNIQYF TGTGCCAGCAGCCCGTCCCGCGACAGGCTAAACATTCAGTACTTC
TRBJ2-7 - TRBV20-1 few 13 CSASQAVNYEQYF TGCAGTGCTAGTCAGGCCGTGAACTACGAGCAGTACTTC
TRBJ1-2 TRBD1 TRBV27 - 15 CASQKHGTANYGYTF TGTGCCAGCCAGAAACACGGGACAGCTAACTATGGCTACACCTTC
TRBJ1-2 - TRBV12-3/TRBV12-4 - 13 CASSVFPDYGYTF TGTGCCAGCAGTGTATTCCCCGACTATGGCTACACCTTC
TRBJ2-3 - TRBV10-3 - 14 CATSLGGPADKQYF TGTGCCACCTCTCTCGGGGGTCCGGCAGATAAGCAGTATTTT
TRBJ2-7 TRBD2 TRBV6-5 few 14 CATTGLAGSYEQYF TGTGCCACCACCGGACTAGCGGGCTCCTACGAGCAGTACTTC
TRBJ1-1 - TRBV9 - 13 CASSVWPNTEAFF TGTGCCAGCAGCGTATGGCCGAACACTGAAGCTTTCTTT
TRBJ2-3 TRBD2 TRBV4-2 - 17 CASSQGRTSGITDTQYF TGTGCCAGCAGCCAAGGGAGGACTAGCGGGATCACAGATACGCAGTATTTT
TRBJ1-6 - TRBV28 few 14 CATFALTLTSPLHF TGTGCCACCTTTGCTCTGACCTTAACCTCACCCCTCCACTTT
TRBJ1-1 - TRBV9 - 15 CASSVGTIKGTEAFF TGTGCCAGCAGCGTAGGAACGATAAAAGGGACTGAAGCTTTCTTT
TRBJ2-1 - TRBV6-1 - 15 CASRDTGQVMDEQFF TGTGCCAGCAGGGACACGGGGCAGGTAATGGATGAGCAGTTCTTC
TRBJ2-3 - TRBV5-1 - 16 CASSLEGSGPYNTQYF TGCGCCAGCAGCTTGGAGGGTAGCGGTCCTTATAATACGCAGTATTTT
TRBJ2-4 - TRBV30 - 11 CAWSLAAEQYF TGTGCCTGGAGTTTGGCGGCAGAGCAGTACTTC
TRBJ1-1 TRBD1 TRBV29-1 once 13 CSVRQGWGTEAFF TGCAGCGTGCGACAGGGGTGGGGCACTGAAGCTTTCTTT
TRBJ2-1 TRBD2 TRBV20-1 - 17 CSARPEGGLAKYNEQFF TGCAGTGCTAGACCCGAGGGGGGACTAGCGAAATACAATGAGCAGTTCTTC
TRBJ1-1 - TRBV5-5 few 14 CASSLGFMNTEAFF TGTGCCAGCAGTCTAGGGTTCATGAACACTGAAGCTTTCTTT
TRBJ1-1 - TRBV12-3/TRBV12-4 few 15 CASSQQPSWNTEAFF TGTGCCAGCAGCCAACAACCCTCATGGAACACTGAAGCTTTCTTT
TRBJ2-7 TRBD2 TRBV5-1 few 13 CASKRGQTYEQYF TGCGCCAGCAAGCGGGGGCAAACCTACGAGCAGTACTTC
TRBJ1-1 - TRBV19 - 13 CASSVSQNTEAFF TGTGCCAGTAGTGTTAGCCAGAACACTGAAGCTTTCTTT
TRBJ2-7 - TRBV24-1 - 15 CATSDSRTSAYEQYF TGTGCCACCAGTGATTCCCGAACTTCTGCCTACGAGCAGTACTTC
TRBJ2-4 - TRBV20-1 - 12 CSASSSWNIQYF TGCAGTGCTAGCTCCAGTTGGAACATTCAGTACTTC
TRBJ1-5 - TRBV6-1 - 16 CASSLFRGQSNQPQHF TGTGCCAGCTCTTTATTCAGGGGTCAGAGCAATCAGCCCCAGCATTTT
TRBJ1-1 - TRBV27 few 12 CASSRYNTEAFF TGTGCCAGCAGCCGTTACAACACTGAAGCTTTCTTT
TRBJ2-7 TRBD1 TRBV6-2/TRBV6-3 few 15 CASSFQNRGSYEQYF TGTGCCAGCAGTTTTCAAAACAGGGGATCCTACGAGCAGTACTTC
TRBJ2-5 - TRBV20-1 - 16 CSARDQWPGAYNEQYF TGCAGTGCTAGAGATCAATGGCCAGGGGCATACAATGAGCAGTACTTC
TRBJ2-1 TRBD1 TRBV20-1 few 11 CSASDRDEQFF TGCAGTGCTTCCGACAGGGATGAGCAGTTCTTC